This T cell receptor beta chain stems from a study of blood T cell repertoires in COVID-19. Looking at the study overall: Researchers got acute and convalescent COVID-19 samples from the United States, Italy and Spain. From T cells, B-cell-depleted T cells, or PBMCs came the material, which was cDNA or gDNA.

In the source study's methods: Amplification of reference gene primers provided the estimated nucleated cell counts. Profiled with immunoSEQ multiplex PCR; TCRdb holds only in-frame clones, not every one. V and J calls and clone size are given by that table; D and trimming were obtained from the DNA. Here the sample spans some 130,000 clones, 84% being singletons. This TCR was sampled from a woman older than 75 with acute or convalescent COVID-19. The sample consisted of peripheral blood.

The CDR3 region is CASSLARDRVHEQYF. In nucleotides, the CDR3 is TGTGCCAGCAGCTTAGCGCGGGACAGGGTCCACGAGCAGTACTTC. The V and J genes are TRBV7-2 and TRBJ2-7, with TRBD1 identical over 9 bases. The V gene's germline CDR1 is SGHTA and CDR2 FQGNSA. J lost 5 bases, V lost 0 bases, and 5 bases had no gene match. This CDR3 comprises 15 residues.